Below are 17 T cell receptor beta chains sequenced from a single sample in a study of blood T cell repertoires in COVID-19. Profiling relied on immunoSEQ multiplex PCR, and the TCRdb table lists in-frame clones only, not all of them. The top ten hold around 0.7% of the sample, which has some 260,000 clones, roughly 88% seen once. The sample was peripheral blood. The source is a human donor in a cohort sampled during active COVID-19.

The chain carries TRBV6-6 and TRBJ2-5, with TRBD2 identical over 8 bases. CDR1 is MNHNY, CDR2 SVGAGI, per germline (reference sequence). This CDR3 region has 16 residues. V lost 3 bases to trimming and J lost 4 bases; unmatched junction nucleotides: 10. CDR3 nucleotides: TGTGCCAGCAGTTATATCGTTAGCGGGGAGGGAGAGACCCAGTACTTC. Its translation: CASSYIVSGEGETQYF.

The chain is built from TRBV6-6 and TRBJ2-4; 9 positions agree with TRBD2. CDR1 and CDR2 from the germline V gene are MNHNY and SVGAGI (reference sequence). The CDR3 has 16 amino acids. V lost 2 bases and J lost 5; bases outside the gene matches: 7. The CDR3 region is CASSYLPEREENIQYF. In DNA, the CDR3 is TGTGCCAGCAGTTACCTCCCTGAGCGGGAGGAAAACATTCAGTACTTC.

This sequence joins TRBV24-1 and TRBJ2-6; 10 nucleotides align to TRBD2. The length of the CDR3 is 18 residues. Trimming cost V 6 bases and J 0 bases; bases outside gene matches: 7. The V gene's germline CDR1 is KGHDR and CDR2 SFDVKD. The CDR3 protein is CATSRPGLATSGANVLTF. The CDR3 DNA reads TGTGCCACCAGTCGTCCGGGACTAGCGACCTCTGGGGCCAACGTCCTGACTTTC.

This chain links TRBV23-1 with TRBJ2-7; D might be TRBD1 (6 bases). TRBV23-1 is placed among ORFs of uncertain function. V lost 7 bases to trimming and J lost 7 bases, with 20 bases between them. CDR3 size: 14 residues. CDR3 loop: CASTPTGPTREQYF. In DNA, the CDR3 is TGCGCCAGCACCCCGACAGGACCTACTAGAGAGCAGTACTTC.

This clone was seen a handful of times. The chain uses TRBV20-1 and TRBJ1-4; no firm D call. The V end was cut by 3 bases, the J end by 6 bases, with 5 bases between. The CDR3 covers 11 residues. Germline CDR1 DFQATT, CDR2 SNEGSKA (reference sequence). The chain's CDR3 is CSARSDEKLFF. The CDR3 bases are TGCAGTGCTAGGTCAGATGAAAAACTGTTTTTT.

The chain joins TRBV6-6 to TRBJ1-2, with a possible D match to TRBD1 (6 bases). Trimming removed 5 bases from V and 4 bases from J, with 11 bases in between. The CDR3 extends over 13 amino acids. In germline, CDR1 is MNHNY, CDR2 SVGAGI (reference sequence). The CDR3 DNA reads TGTGCCAGCAGTCCGACAGGCGGCTATGGCTACACCTTC. Amino acid sequence: CASSPTGGYGYTF.

The V call is TRBV9, the J call TRBJ2-7, with TRBD1 as a possible D gene (6 bases). Trimming left V 3 bases short and J 2 bases short, with 15 bases between. The CDR3 extends over 15 amino acids. Germline V gives CDR1 SGDLS, CDR2 YYNGEE. The DNA of the CDR3 is TGTGCCAGCAGCGAGGGACACCTGGGCCCCTACGAGCAGTACTTC. Protein product: CASSEGHLGPYEQYF. Filled out from reference TRBV9 and TRBJ2-7, the complete variable domain reads DSGVTQTPKHLITATGQRVTLRCSPRSGDLSVYWYQQSLDQGLQFLIQYYNGEERAKGNILERFSAQQFPDLHSELNLSSLELGDSALYFCASSEGHLGPYEQYFGPGTRLTVT.

This chain joins TRBV10-1 and TRBJ2-7; 10 nucleotides align to TRBD2. Trimming at V came to 5 bases and at J to 0 bases, leaving 7 bases not matched to a gene. This CDR3 comprises 16 residues. Looked up from germline, CDR1 is WNHNN and CDR2 is SYGVQD (reference sequence). The CDR3 reads CASSFWTSGFSYEQYF. The CDR3 DNA follows: TGCGCCAGCAGTTTCTGGACTAGCGGTTTCTCCTACGAGCAGTACTTC.

This clone was seen a few times. The V and J genes are TRBV7-2 and TRBJ2-7; tentatively, D is TRBD1 (6 bases). Germline V CDR1 and CDR2: SGHTA, FQGNSA. Between the trimmed V and J ends, which lost 3 bases and 5 bases, there was a span of 8 bases. This CDR3 has 12 amino acids. CDR3 loop: CASSFQGNEQYF. The CDR3 DNA reads TGTGCCAGCAGCTTTCAGGGGAACGAGCAGTACTTC. Full variable domain (outside the CDR3, taken from reference TRBV7-2 and TRBJ2-7): GAGVSQSPSNKVTEKGKDVELRCDPISGHTALYWYRQSLGQGLEFLIYFQGNSAPDKSGLPSDRFSAERTGGSVSTLTIQRTQQEDSAVYLCASSFQGNEQYFGPGTRLTVT.

About this clone itself: Other DNA sequences of this sample code for an identical CDR3. This rearrangement joins TRBV12-3 or TRBV12-4 to TRBJ1-2; 7 bases fit TRBD1. This CDR3 is built from 13 residues. The trim removed 5 bases at V and 5 bases at J, leaving 5 bases unmatched. The DNA for the CDR3 is TGTGCCAGCAGTCCGGGACAGAGTTATGGCTACACCTTC. It is translated as CASSPGQSYGYTF.

This chain joins TRBV11-2 and TRBJ2-7; 7 bases are a match to TRBD1. The V gene's germline CDR1 is SGHAT and CDR2 FQNNGV. This CDR3 spans 14 amino acids. Trimming removed 1 base from V and 3 bases from J; junction bases left unmatched: 3. CDR3 sequence: CASSLGQGNYEQYF. CDR3 in DNA: TGTGCCAGCAGCTTAGGACAGGGAAACTACGAGCAGTACTTC.

The chain uses TRBV6-2 or TRBV6-3 and TRBJ2-7, with D possibly matching TRBD1 (6 bases). This CDR3 comprises 17 residues. V was trimmed by 0 bases and J by 2 bases, leaving 17 bases between them. Germline CDR1 and CDR2: MNHEY and SVGEGT. CDR3 sequence reads: CASSYSRWGRGPYEQYF. The DNA for the CDR3 is TGTGCCAGCAGTTACTCGAGGTGGGGCAGGGGCCCCTACGAGCAGTACTTC.

This clone was seen a few times. This chain joins TRBV14 and TRBJ2-7, with D perhaps TRBD2 (5 bases). CDR3 length: 13 amino acids. Germline CDR1 reads SGHDN; CDR2 reads FVKESK. Trimming pared 1 base from V and 4 bases from J, leaving 8 bases between. The CDR3 nucleotides are TGTGCCAGCAGCCAAGCCGGAGGTTACGAGCAGTACTTC. Protein product: CASSQAGGYEQYF.

The gene calls are TRBV4-3 and TRBJ1-5; D uncertain. Trimming stripped 1 base from V and 9 bases from J, with 13 bases between. Germline V gene sequence: CDR1 LGHNA, CDR2 YSLEER. The CDR3 contains 14 residues. CDR3 DNA sequence: TGCGCCAGCAGCCAAGGGGTTAGCACGCGGCCCCAGCATTTT. Residues: CASSQGVSTRPQHF.

The rearrangement uses TRBV5-4 and TRBJ2-3; 8 bases line up with TRBD1. With 2 bases clipped from V and 2 bases from J, the junction kept 4 bases outside the gene matches. CDR1 and CDR2 from the germline V gene are SGHNT and YYREEE (reference sequence). The CDR3 has 15 amino acids. The CDR3 DNA follows: TGTGCCAGCAGCTTCGACAGGGGCAACACAGATACGCAGTATTTT. Protein product: CASSFDRGNTDTQYF. The full variable domain, rest sourced from reference TRBV5-4 and TRBJ2-3, is ETGVTQSPTHLIKTRGQQVTLRCSSQSGHNTVSWYQQALGQGPQFIFQYYREEENGRGNFPPRFSGLQFPNYSSELNVNALELDDSALYLCASSFDRGNTDTQYFGPGTRLTVL.

The rearrangement joins TRBV7-9 to TRBJ2-6; weak D call: TRBD1 (5 bases). Trimming took 1 base from V and 0 from J, leaving 16 bases between them. CDR1 SEHNR and CDR2 FQNEAQ come from the germline V gene (reference sequence). The CDR3 sequence is 19 residues long. The CDR3 reads CASSLDGRTGRSGANVLTF. CDR3 nucleotide sequence: TGTGCCAGCAGCTTAGATGGGCGTACAGGTCGCTCTGGGGCCAACGTCCTGACTTTC.

CDR3 region: CASSDPLAGPGGYEQYF. CDR3 in DNA: TGTGCCAGCAGCGATCCCCTGGCGGGTCCGGGAGGTTACGAGCAGTACTTC. The rearrangement uses TRBV21-1 and TRBJ2-7; the DNA was not compared with TRBD2, the D call given in the table. TRBV21-1 is given as a pseudogene. The CDR3 extends over 17 amino acids.